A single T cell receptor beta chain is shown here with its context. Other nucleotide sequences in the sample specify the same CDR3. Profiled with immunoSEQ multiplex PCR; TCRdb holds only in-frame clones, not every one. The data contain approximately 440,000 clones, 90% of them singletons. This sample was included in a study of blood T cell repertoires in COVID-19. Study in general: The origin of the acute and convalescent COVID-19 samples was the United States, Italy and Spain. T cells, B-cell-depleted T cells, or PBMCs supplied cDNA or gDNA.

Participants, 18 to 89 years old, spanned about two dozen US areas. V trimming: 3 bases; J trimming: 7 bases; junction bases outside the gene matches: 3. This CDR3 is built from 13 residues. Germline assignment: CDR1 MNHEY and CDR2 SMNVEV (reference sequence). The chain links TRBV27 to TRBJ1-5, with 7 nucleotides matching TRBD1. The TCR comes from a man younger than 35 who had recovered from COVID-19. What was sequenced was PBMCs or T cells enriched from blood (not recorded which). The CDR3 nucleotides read TGTGCCAGCAGTTTGGCAGGGGGGCAGCCCCAGCATTTT. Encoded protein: CASSLAGGQPQHF.